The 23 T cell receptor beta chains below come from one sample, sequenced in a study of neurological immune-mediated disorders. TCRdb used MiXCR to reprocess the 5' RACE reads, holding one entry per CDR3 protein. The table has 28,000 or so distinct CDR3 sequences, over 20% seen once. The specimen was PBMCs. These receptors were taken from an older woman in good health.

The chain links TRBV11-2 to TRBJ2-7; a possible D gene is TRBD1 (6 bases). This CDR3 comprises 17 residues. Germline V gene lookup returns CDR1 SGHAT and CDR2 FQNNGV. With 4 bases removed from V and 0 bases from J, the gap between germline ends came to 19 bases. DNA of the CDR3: TGTGCCAGCAGCTCCCCGCTGACAGGTACCGCCTCCTACGAGCAGTACTTC. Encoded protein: CASSSPLTGTASYEQYF.

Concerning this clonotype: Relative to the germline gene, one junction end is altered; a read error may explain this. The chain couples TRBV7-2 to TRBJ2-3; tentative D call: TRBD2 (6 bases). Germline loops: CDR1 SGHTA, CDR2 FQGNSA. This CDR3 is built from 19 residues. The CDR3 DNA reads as TGTGCCAGAAGCTTATCCCGGCCCATAAGGCGGGGAAGGTCAGATACGCAGTATTTT. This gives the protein CARSLSRPIRRGRSDTQYF.

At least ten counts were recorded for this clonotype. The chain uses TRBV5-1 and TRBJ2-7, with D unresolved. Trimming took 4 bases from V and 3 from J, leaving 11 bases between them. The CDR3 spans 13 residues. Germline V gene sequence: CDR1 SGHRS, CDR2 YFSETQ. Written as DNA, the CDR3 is TGCGCCAGCAGCCCCGGCCGGGTCTACGAGCAGTACTTC. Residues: CASSPGRVYEQYF.

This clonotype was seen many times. The DNA for the CDR3 is TGCGCCAGCAGCATCGGACAGGGCCAAGAGACCCAGTACTTC. Its translation: CASSIGQGQETQYF. The chain uses TRBV5-1 and TRBJ2-5, with TRBD1 matching 8 bases. Germline V CDR1 and CDR2: SGHRS, YFSETQ. Trimming at V came to 4 bases and at J to 1 base, leaving 3 bases not matched to a gene. The CDR3 covers 14 residues.

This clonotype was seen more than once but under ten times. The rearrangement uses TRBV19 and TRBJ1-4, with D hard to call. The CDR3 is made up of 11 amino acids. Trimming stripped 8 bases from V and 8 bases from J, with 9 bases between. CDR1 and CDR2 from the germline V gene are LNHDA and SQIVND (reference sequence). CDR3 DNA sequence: TGTGCCAGTGCTGCGATGGAAAAACTGTTTTTT. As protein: CASAAMEKLFF. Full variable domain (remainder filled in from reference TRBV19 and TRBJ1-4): DGGITQSPKYLFRKEGQNVTLSCEQNLNHDAMYWYRQDPGQGLRLIYYSQIVNDFQKGDIAEGYSVSREKKESFPLTVTSAQKNPTAFYLCASAAMEKLFFGSGTQLSVL.

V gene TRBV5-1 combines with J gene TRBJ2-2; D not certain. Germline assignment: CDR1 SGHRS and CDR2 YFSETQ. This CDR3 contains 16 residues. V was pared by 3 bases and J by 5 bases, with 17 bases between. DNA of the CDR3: TGCGCCAGCAGCTATTCCCCAGGAGTCAATACCGGGGAGCTGTTTTTT. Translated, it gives CASSYSPGVNTGELFF. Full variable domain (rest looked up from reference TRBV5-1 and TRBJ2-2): KAGVTQTPRYLIKTRGQQVTLSCSPISGHRSVSWYQQTPGQGLQFLFEYFSETQRNKGNFPGRFSGRQFSNSRSEMNVSTLELGDSALYLCASSYSPGVNTGELFFGEGSRLTVL.

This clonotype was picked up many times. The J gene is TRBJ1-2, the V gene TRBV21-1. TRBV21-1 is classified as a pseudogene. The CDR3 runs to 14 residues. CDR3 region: CASSFGILFYGYTF. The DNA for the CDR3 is TGTGCCAGCAGTTTTGGGATTTTATTCTATGGCTACACCTTC.

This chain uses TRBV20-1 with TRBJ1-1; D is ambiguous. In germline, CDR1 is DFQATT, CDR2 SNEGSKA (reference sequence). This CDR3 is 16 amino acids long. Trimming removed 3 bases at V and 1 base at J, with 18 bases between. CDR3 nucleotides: TGCAGTGCTAGGGACCCCTCGAGGGTTGGGAACACTGAAGCTTTCTTT. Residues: CSARDPSRVGNTEAFF.

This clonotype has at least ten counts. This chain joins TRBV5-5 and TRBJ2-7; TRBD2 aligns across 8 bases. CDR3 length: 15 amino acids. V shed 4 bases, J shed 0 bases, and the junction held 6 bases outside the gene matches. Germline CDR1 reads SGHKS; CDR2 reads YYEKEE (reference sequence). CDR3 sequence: CASSPGGGPSYEQYF. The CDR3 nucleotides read TGTGCCAGCAGCCCCGGGGGGGGCCCCTCCTACGAGCAGTACTTC. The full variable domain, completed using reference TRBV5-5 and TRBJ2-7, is DAGVTQSPTHLIKTRGQQVTLRCSPISGHKSVSWYQQVLGQGPQFIFQYYEKEERGRGNFPDRFSARQFPNYSSELNVNALLLGDSALYLCASSPGGGPSYEQYFGPGTRLTVT.

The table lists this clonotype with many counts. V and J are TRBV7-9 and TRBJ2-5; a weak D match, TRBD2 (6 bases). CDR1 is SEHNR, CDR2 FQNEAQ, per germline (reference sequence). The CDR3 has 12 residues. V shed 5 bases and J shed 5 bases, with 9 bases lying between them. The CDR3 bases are TGTGCCAGCAGCCCTACTAGCGAGACCCAGTACTTC. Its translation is CASSPTSETQYF.

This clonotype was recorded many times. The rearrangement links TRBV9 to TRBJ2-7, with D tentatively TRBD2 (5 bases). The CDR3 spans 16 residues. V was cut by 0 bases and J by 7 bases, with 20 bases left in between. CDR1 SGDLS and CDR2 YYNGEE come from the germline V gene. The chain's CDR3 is CASSVVPAGGSGEQYF. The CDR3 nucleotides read TGTGCCAGCAGCGTAGTTCCGGCGGGCGGTTCGGGAGAGCAGTACTTC.

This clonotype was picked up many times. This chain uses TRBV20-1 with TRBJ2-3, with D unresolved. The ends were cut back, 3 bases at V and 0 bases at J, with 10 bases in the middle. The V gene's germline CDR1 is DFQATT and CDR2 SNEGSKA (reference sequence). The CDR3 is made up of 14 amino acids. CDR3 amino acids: CSASIVVSTDTQYF. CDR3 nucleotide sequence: TGCAGTGCTAGTATCGTGGTGAGCACAGATACGCAGTATTTT.

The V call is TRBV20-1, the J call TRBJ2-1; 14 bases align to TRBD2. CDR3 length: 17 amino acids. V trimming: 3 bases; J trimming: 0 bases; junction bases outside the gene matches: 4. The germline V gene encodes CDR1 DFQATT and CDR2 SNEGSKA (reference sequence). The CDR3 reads CSASSGTSGSSYNEQFF. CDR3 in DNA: TGCAGTGCTAGTTCCGGGACTAGCGGGAGCTCCTACAATGAGCAGTTCTTC.

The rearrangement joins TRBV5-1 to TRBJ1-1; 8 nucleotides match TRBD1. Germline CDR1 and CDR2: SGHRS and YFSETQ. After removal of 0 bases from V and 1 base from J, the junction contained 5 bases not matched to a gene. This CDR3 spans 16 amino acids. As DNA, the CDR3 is TGCGCCAGCAGCTTGGGAGCAGGGGGCTCGAACACTGAAGCTTTCTTT. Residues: CASSLGAGGSNTEAFF. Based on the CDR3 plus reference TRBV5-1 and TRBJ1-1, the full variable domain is KAGVTQTPRYLIKTRGQQVTLSCSPISGHRSVSWYQQTPGQGLQFLFEYFSETQRNKGNFPGRFSGRQFSNSRSEMNVSTLELGDSALYLCASSLGAGGSNTEAFFGQGTRLTVV.

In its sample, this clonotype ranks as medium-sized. The CDR3 nucleotides are TGCGCCAGCAGCTTGGAGGCAGGGTCTAGGGAGACCCAGTACTTC. Protein: CASSLEAGSRETQYF. The chain is built from TRBV5-1 and TRBJ2-5, with D maybe TRBD1 (5 bases). There are 15 residues in the CDR3. Per the germline V gene, CDR1 is SGHRS and CDR2 is YFSETQ. Trimming stripped 0 bases from V and 5 bases from J, with 14 bases between.

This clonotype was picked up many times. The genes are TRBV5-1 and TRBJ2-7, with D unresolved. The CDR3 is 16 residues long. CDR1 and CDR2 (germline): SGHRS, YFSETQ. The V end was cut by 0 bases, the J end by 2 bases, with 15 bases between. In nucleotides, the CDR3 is TGCGCCAGCAGCTTGGAGTCTCCCAGGAGCCCCTACGAGCAGTACTTC. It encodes CASSLESPRSPYEQYF.

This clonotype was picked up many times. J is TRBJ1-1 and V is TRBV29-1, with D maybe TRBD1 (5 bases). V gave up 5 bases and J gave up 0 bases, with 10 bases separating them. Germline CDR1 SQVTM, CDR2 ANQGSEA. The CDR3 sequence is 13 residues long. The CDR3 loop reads CSVQGQLNTEAFF. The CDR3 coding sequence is TGCAGCGTTCAGGGCCAACTGAACACTGAAGCTTTCTTT.

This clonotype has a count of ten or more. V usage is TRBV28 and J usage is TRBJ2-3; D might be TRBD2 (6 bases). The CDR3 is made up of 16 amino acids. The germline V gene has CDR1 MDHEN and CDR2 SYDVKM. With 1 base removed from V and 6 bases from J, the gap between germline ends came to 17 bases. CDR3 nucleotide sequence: TGTGCCAGCAGTTTATCAAGAGGAGTACGGGGGGATACGCAGTATTTT. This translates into CASSLSRGVRGDTQYF.

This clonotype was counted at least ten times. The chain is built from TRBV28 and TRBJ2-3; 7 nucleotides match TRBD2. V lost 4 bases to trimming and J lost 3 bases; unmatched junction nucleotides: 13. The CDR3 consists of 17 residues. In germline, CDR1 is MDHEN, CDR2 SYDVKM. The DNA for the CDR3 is TGTGCCAGCAGTTCATACCCCTGGGGCGGGAGAACAGATACGCAGTATTTT. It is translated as CASSSYPWGGRTDTQYF.

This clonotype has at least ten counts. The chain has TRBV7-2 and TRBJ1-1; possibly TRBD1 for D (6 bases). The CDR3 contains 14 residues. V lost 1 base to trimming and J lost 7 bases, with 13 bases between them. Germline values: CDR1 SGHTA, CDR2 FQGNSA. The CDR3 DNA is TGTGCCAGCAGCTTAGACAGGGCGGGCCTTGAAGCTTTCTTT. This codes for CASSLDRAGLEAFF.

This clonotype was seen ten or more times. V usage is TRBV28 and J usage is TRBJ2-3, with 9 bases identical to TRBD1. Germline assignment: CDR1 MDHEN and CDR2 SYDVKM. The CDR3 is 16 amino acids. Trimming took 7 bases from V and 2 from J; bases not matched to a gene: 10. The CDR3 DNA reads TGTGCCAGCACCTTTGCCGGGACAGGGTACACAGATACGCAGTATTTT. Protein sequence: CASTFAGTGYTDTQYF.

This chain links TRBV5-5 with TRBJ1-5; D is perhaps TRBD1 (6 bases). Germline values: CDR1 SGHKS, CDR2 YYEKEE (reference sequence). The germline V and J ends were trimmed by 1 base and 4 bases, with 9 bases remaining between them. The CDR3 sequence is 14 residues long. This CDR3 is CASSLYQGNQPQHF. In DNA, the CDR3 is TGTGCCAGCAGCTTGTACCAGGGGAATCAGCCCCAGCATTTT.

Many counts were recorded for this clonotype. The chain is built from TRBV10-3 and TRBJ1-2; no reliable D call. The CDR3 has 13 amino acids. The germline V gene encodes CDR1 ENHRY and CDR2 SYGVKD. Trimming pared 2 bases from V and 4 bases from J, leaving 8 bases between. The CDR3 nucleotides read TGTGCCATCAGTGAGAAACCGGGCTATGGCTACACCTTC. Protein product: CAISEKPGYGYTF.